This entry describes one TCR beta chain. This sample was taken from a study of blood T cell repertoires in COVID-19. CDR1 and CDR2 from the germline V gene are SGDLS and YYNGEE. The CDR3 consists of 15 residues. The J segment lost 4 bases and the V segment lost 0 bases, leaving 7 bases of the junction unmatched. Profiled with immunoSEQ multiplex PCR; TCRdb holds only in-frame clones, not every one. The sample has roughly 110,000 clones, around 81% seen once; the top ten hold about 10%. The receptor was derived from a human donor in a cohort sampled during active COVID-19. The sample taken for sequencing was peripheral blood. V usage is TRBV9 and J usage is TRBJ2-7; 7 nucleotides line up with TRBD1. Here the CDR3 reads CASSVEAGGSYEQYF. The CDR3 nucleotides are TGTGCCAGCAGCGTAGAAGCAGGGGGTAGTTACGAGCAGTACTTC.